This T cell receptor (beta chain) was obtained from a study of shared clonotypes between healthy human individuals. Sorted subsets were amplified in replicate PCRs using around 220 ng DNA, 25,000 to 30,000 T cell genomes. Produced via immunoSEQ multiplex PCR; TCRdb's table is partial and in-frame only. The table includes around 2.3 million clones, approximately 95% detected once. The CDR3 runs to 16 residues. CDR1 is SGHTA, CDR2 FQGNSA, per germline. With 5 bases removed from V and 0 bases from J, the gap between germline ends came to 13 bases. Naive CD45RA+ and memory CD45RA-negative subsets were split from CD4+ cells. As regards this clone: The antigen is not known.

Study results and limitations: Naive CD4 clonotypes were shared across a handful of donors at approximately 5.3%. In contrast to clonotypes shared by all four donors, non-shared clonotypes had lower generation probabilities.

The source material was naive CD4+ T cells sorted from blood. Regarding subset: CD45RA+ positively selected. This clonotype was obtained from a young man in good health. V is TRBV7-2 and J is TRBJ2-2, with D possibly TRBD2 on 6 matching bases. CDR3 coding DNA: TGTGCCAGCAGCCGTGCGGGACTTGCGAACACCGGGGAGCTGTTTTTT. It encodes CASSRAGLANTGELFF.